The clone carrying this T cell receptor (beta chain) has more than one count but fewer than ten. The data were taken from a study of T cells in Graves' hyperthyroidism and ophthalmopathy. Trimming at V came to 5 bases and at J to 0 bases, leaving 6 bases not matched to a gene. The CDR3 loop spans 15 amino acids. The germline gives CDR1 LNHDA, CDR2 SQIVND (reference sequence). Amplification of TCR beta CDR3 regions was performed using RNA transcripts as template. TCR CDR3 underwent first-round RT-PCR with the HTBI primer set. TCRdb re-derived calls from the multiplex PCR reads in MiXCR, one entry per CDR3 protein. Counted here are approximately 600,000 distinct CDR3 sequences, around 20% occurring once; the ten biggest clones make up 30% to 40%.

The chain is built from TRBV19 and TRBJ1-1, with 7 bases aligning to TRBD1. This clonotype was obtained from a man under 40 with Graves' ophthalmopathy. The sample was blood. CDR3 amino acids: CASSVRGQLNTEAFF. The CDR3 DNA reads as TGTGCCAGTAGTGTACGGGGACAGTTGAACACTGAAGCTTTCTTT.